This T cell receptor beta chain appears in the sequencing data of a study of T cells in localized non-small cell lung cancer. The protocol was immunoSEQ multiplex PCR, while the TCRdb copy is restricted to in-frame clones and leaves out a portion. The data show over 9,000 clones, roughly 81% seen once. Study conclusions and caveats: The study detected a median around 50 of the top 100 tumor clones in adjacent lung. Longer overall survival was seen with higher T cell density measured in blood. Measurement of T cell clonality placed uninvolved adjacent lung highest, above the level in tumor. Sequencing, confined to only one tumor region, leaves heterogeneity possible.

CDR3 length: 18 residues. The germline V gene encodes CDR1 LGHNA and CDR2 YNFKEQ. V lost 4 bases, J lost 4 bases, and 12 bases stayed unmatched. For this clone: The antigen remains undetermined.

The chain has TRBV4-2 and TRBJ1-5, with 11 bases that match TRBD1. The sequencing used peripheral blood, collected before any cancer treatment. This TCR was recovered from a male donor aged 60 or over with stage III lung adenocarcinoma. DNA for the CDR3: TGTGCCAGCAGCCCTCACCCGGACAGGGGGCGCGGGAATCAGCCCCAGCATTTT. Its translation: CASSPHPDRGRGNQPQHF.